The 14 T cell receptor beta chains presented below share a single source sample, sequenced in a study of blood T cell repertoires in COVID-19. Clones were sequenced by immunoSEQ multiplex PCR, and TCRdb holds only the in-frame ones, with some missing. This table has more than 90,000 clones, 75% to 85% appearing once. The specimen sequenced was peripheral blood. These receptor sequences come from a woman older than 75 with acute or convalescent COVID-19.

The DNA for the CDR3 is TGTGCCAGCAGCTTAGTCGCGGGTCAGCGGGGGAATCAGCCCCAGCATTTT. Translating gives CASSLVAGQRGNQPQHF. The rearrangement uses TRBV7-8 and TRBJ1-5, with TRBD1 as a possible D gene (5 bases). The germline CDR1 and CDR2 sequences are SGHVS and FQNEAQ. V was cut by 1 base and J by 4 bases, with 17 bases left in between. The CDR3 is 17 amino acids.

This clone was seen more than once but under ten times. The J gene is TRBJ1-6, the V gene TRBV2, with a tentative D call TRBD1 (6 bases). Germline CDR1 SNHLY, CDR2 FYNNEI. V was clipped by 6 bases and J by 3 bases, with 12 bases between them. This CDR3 contains 15 residues. The CDR3 DNA is TGTGCCAGCAGCCTACAGGGAAACTATAATTCACCCCTCCACTTT. Translation gives CASSLQGNYNSPLHF.

V gene TRBV5-4 combines with J gene TRBJ2-1, with 7 bases identical to TRBD2. Trimming took 0 bases from V and 6 from J; bases not matched to a gene: 9. This CDR3 is 16 amino acids long. Germline V gene sequence: CDR1 SGHNT, CDR2 YYREEE (reference sequence). CDR3 DNA sequence: TGTGCCAGCAGCTTGGGGGTGGGAGGGCTCACCAATGAGCAGTTCTTC. It encodes CASSLGVGGLTNEQFF.

The chain recombines TRBV19 with TRBJ2-4; D is possibly TRBD1 (6 bases). Germline V lookup: CDR1 LNHDA, CDR2 SQIVND (reference sequence). V was cut by 5 bases and J by 5 bases, with 13 bases left in between. There are 14 residues in the CDR3. Here the CDR3 reads CASSSGQIQNIQYF. The CDR3 coding sequence is TGTGCCAGTAGTTCTGGACAGATACAAAACATTCAGTACTTC.

The rearrangement links TRBV9 to TRBJ1-3; D possibly corresponds to TRBD1 (5 bases). There are 17 residues in the CDR3. V was cut by 4 bases and J by 2 bases, with 19 bases left in between. Per germline, CDR1 SGDLS and CDR2 YYNGEE. DNA for the CDR3: TGTGCCAGCAGCCTTCTCCCACCCGGGGGAACTGGAAACACCATATATTTT. It encodes CASSLLPPGGTGNTIYF.

The chain employs TRBV18 and TRBJ1-5; 8 positions agree with TRBD1. Germline V lookup: CDR1 KGHSH, CDR2 LQKENI. V lost 9 bases and J lost 7; bases outside the gene matches: 11. This CDR3 is built from 14 residues. This CDR3 reads CASSTGAGGQPQHF. CDR3 DNA sequence: TGTGCCAGTTCGACAGGGGCAGGGGGGCAGCCCCAGCATTTT.

The rearrangement joins TRBV4-1 to TRBJ2-1; 7 nucleotides align to TRBD1. V lost 4 bases, J lost 10 bases, and 7 bases stayed unmatched. Germline V gene data show CDR1 as MGHRA and CDR2 as YSYEKL. The CDR3 consists of 13 residues. The chain's CDR3 is CASSPDRVREQFF. For the CDR3, the DNA is TGCGCCAGCAGCCCCGACAGGGTTCGGGAGCAGTTCTTC.

This chain uses TRBV4-3 with TRBJ1-2, with D uncertain. The V end lost 0 bases, the J end lost 7 bases, and 9 bases lay between the germline ends. This CDR3 contains 13 residues. Per germline, CDR1 LGHNA and CDR2 YSLEER. CDR3 amino acids: CASSQDEGSGYTF. The CDR3 DNA follows: TGCGCCAGCAGCCAAGATGAAGGGAGTGGCTACACCTTC.

The chain recombines TRBV4-1 with TRBJ2-7; 11 positions agree with TRBD2. J gave up 6 bases and V 0 bases, and 7 bases lay outside the gene matches. The CDR3 totals 16 residues. The germline V gene encodes CDR1 MGHRA and CDR2 YSYEKL. The CDR3 is CASSQDLGLAGREQYF. CDR3 sequence (DNA): TGCGCCAGCAGCCAAGATCTTGGACTAGCGGGCCGCGAGCAGTACTTC.

The genes are TRBV28 and TRBJ2-3; the D gene is possibly TRBD2 (6 bases). V was shortened by 5 bases and J by 4 bases, with 19 bases between the two germline ends. The CDR3 sequence is 16 residues long. Germline CDR1 is MDHEN and CDR2 is SYDVKM. DNA of the CDR3: TGTGCCAGCAGTGGGGTGGGTGCGGGGTTAGCAGATACGCAGTATTTT. It codes for CASSGVGAGLADTQYF.

The V and J genes are TRBV7-9 and TRBJ1-2; tentatively, D is TRBD1 (5 bases). Trimming pared 1 base from V and 7 bases from J, leaving 10 bases between. There are 13 residues in the CDR3. Germline CDR1 SEHNR, CDR2 FQNEAQ (reference sequence). CDR3 amino acids: CASSLEQGTGYTF. The CDR3 nucleotides are TGTGCCAGCAGCTTAGAGCAGGGTACTGGCTACACCTTC.

The chain combines TRBV27 with TRBJ1-2, with a possible D match to TRBD1 (6 bases). CDR3 size: 16 residues. CDR1 and CDR2 from the germline V gene are MNHEY and SMNVEV (reference sequence). Trimming took 4 bases from V and 8 from J, leaving 23 bases between them. CDR3 in DNA: TGTGCCAGCAGTTCACCCTGGACGGAGCGGGGGGGCGGCTACACCTTC. This sequence encodes CASSSPWTERGGGYTF.

The chain links TRBV18 to TRBJ1-3, with D possibly matching TRBD1 (6 bases). V lost 0 bases and J 8 bases, leaving 14 bases between the germline ends. The CDR3 covers 15 residues. Germline CDR1 KGHSH, CDR2 LQKENI. Here the CDR3 reads CASSPPSRGADTIYF. DNA for the CDR3: TGTGCCAGCTCACCACCGTCCAGGGGCGCGGACACCATATATTTT.

The gene calls are TRBV5-4 and TRBJ1-2; possible D gene TRBD1, 6 bases. The CDR3 has 14 residues. V was clipped by 3 bases and J by 6 bases, with 15 bases between them. Germline CDR1 reads SGHNT; CDR2 reads YYREEE (reference sequence). The CDR3 DNA is TGTGCCAGCAGCTCCCTGGGGGGGCCTAATGGCTACACCTTC. Residues: CASSSLGGPNGYTF. Full variable domain (missing parts from reference TRBV5-4 and TRBJ1-2): ETGVTQSPTHLIKTRGQQVTLRCSSQSGHNTVSWYQQALGQGPQFIFQYYREEENGRGNFPPRFSGLQFPNYSSELNVNALELDDSALYLCASSSLGGPNGYTFGSGTRLTVV.